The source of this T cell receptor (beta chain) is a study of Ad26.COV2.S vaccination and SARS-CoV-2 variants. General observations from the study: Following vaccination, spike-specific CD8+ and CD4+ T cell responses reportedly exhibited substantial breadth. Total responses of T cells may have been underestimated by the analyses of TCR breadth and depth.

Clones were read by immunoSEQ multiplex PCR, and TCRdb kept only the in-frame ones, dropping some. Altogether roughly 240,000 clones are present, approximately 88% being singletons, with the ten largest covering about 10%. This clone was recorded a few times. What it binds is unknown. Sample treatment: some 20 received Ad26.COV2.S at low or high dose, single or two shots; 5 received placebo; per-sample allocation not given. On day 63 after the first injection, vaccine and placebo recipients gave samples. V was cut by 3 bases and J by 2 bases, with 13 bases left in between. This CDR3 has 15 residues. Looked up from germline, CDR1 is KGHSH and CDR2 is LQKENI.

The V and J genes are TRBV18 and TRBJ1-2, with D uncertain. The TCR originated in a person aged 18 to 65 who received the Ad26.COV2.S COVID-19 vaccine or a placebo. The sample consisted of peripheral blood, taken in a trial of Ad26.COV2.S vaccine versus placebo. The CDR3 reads CASSPSRTENYGYTF. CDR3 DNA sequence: TGTGCCAGCTCACCCTCCAGGACCGAGAACTATGGCTACACCTTC.